These 17 T cell receptor beta chains came from one sample sequenced in a study of blood T cell repertoires in COVID-19. The protocol was immunoSEQ multiplex PCR, while the TCRdb copy is restricted to in-frame clones and leaves out a portion. The data hold some 83,000 clones, with 81% observed a single time. Sequenced material: peripheral blood. These receptors all come from a man at least 80 years old with acute or convalescent COVID-19.

J is TRBJ1-3 and V is TRBV3-1 (or the pseudogene TRBV3-2); tentatively, D is TRBD1 (6 bases). With 1 base removed from V and 4 bases from J, the gap between germline ends came to 11 bases. The CDR3 is 15 amino acids. The V gene's germline CDR1 is LGHDT and CDR2 YNNKEL (reference sequence). The CDR3 nucleotides read TGTGCCAGCAGCCAAGGCAGGGGCTTCGGAAACACCATATATTTT. This codes for CASSQGRGFGNTIYF.

V gene TRBV7-3 combines with J gene TRBJ2-1; 8 bases agree with TRBD2. The V and J ends lost 1 base and 8 bases, in that order; junction bases with no gene match: 10. The CDR3 consists of 16 residues. Per germline, CDR1 SGHTA and CDR2 FQGTGA. Here the CDR3 DNA reads TGTGCCAGCAGCTTAAATCCGGGACTAGAGGCAGATGAGCAGTTCTTC. It specifies CASSLNPGLEADEQFF.

V and J are TRBV28 and TRBJ2-2; 8 nucleotides line up with TRBD1. The CDR3 covers 16 residues. Germline CDR1 reads MDHEN; CDR2 reads SYDVKM. V shed 4 bases, J shed 0 bases, and the junction held 4 bases outside the gene matches. The DNA of the CDR3 is TGTGCCAGCAGTTCTCCAGGGGGCCCGAACACCGGGGAGCTGTTTTTT. Its translation is CASSSPGGPNTGELFF.

The chain recombines TRBV7-2 with TRBJ2-3; D possibly corresponds to TRBD1 (5 bases). CDR1 and CDR2 from the germline V gene are SGHTA and FQGNSA. Between the trimmed V and J ends, which lost 3 bases and 4 bases, there was a span of 11 bases. The CDR3 runs to 14 residues. CDR3 DNA sequence: TGTGCCAGCAGCTTGTCCCAGGGCGCAGATACGCAGTATTTT. This sequence encodes CASSLSQGADTQYF.

This clone was found a few times. The chain carries TRBV18 and TRBJ2-6, with D unresolved. Trimming shortened V by 1 base and J by 0 bases, and 7 bases separated the two germline ends. The germline V gene encodes CDR1 KGHSH and CDR2 LQKENI. The CDR3 covers 16 residues. This chain's CDR3 is CASSPQHSSGANVLTF. In DNA form, the CDR3 reads TGTGCCAGCTCACCACAACACAGCTCTGGGGCCAACGTCCTGACTTTC.

The chain carries TRBV19 and TRBJ2-2; the match to TRBD1 covers 7 bases. J lost 4 bases, V lost 6 bases, and 5 bases had no gene match. The CDR3 is 14 amino acids. Per the germline V gene, CDR1 is LNHDA and CDR2 is SQIVND (reference sequence). In nucleotides, the CDR3 is TGTGCCAGTAGAGCGACAGGGTTCACCGGGGAGCTGTTTTTT. Protein product: CASRATGFTGELFF.

CDR3 sequence: CASSPQRGRSTEAFF. The CDR3 nucleotides are TGTGCCAGCTCACCACAGAGGGGGCGCAGCACTGAAGCTTTCTTT. V gene TRBV18 combines with J gene TRBJ1-1; the match to TRBD1 covers 7 bases. Germline CDR1 and CDR2: KGHSH and LQKENI. This CDR3 has 15 amino acids. Trimming took 1 base from V and 4 from J; bases not matched to a gene: 6.

The J gene is TRBJ2-2, the V gene TRBV2; 8 nucleotides match TRBD2. J gave up 0 bases and V 6 bases, and 3 bases lay outside the gene matches. There are 15 residues in the CDR3. Germline V gene data show CDR1 as SNHLY and CDR2 as FYNNEI. CDR3 residues: CASRKAGANTGELFF. In DNA, the CDR3 is TGTGCCAGCAGAAAAGCGGGAGCGAACACCGGGGAGCTGTTTTTT.

This clone was observed a few times. V gene TRBV5-4 combines with J gene TRBJ2-1; D uncertain. V gave up 0 bases and J gave up 7 bases, with 11 bases separating them. In germline, CDR1 is SGHNT, CDR2 YYREEE (reference sequence). This CDR3 spans 14 amino acids. The DNA for the CDR3 is TGTGCCAGCAGCTTGGTGGTCATGGAGAATGAGCAGTTCTTC. Translated: CASSLVVMENEQFF.

The J gene is TRBJ1-1, the V gene TRBV5-8; D might be TRBD1 (5 bases). The germline V gene has CDR1 SGHTS and CDR2 YDEGEE. Trimming shortened V by 6 bases and J by 6 bases, and 18 bases separated the two germline ends. CDR3 length: 14 residues. The CDR3 sequence: CASTWGGTRPEAFF. In nucleotides, the CDR3 is TGTGCCAGCACCTGGGGGGGGACCAGACCTGAAGCTTTCTTT.

This rearrangement joins TRBV18 to TRBJ2-7; 7 positions match TRBD1. Germline-derived CDR1 and CDR2 are KGHSH and LQKENI. J gave up 5 bases and V 4 bases, and 5 bases lay outside the gene matches. CDR3 length equals 13 residues. For the CDR3, the DNA is TGTGCCAGCTCACTTCGACAGGGCCACGAGCAGTACTTC. This sequence encodes CASSLRQGHEQYF. The full variable domain, rest sourced from reference TRBV18 and TRBJ2-7, is NAGVMQNPRHLVRRRGQEARLRCSPMKGHSHVYWYRQLPEEGLKFMVYLQKENIIDESGMPKERFSAEFPKEGPSILRIQQVVRGDSAAYFCASSLRQGHEQYFGPGTRLTVT.

V usage is TRBV24-1 and J usage is TRBJ1-2, with D hard to call. V dropped 1 base and J dropped 3 bases, with 2 bases sitting between them. CDR3 length: 12 residues. Germline CDR1 KGHDR, CDR2 SFDVKD. In DNA, the CDR3 is TGTGCCACCAGTGATTTCTACTATGGCTACACCTTC. Its protein is CATSDFYYGYTF.

This chain joins TRBV10-3 and TRBJ2-7, with TRBD1 matching 8 bases. The CDR3 runs 15 residues. With 8 bases clipped from V and 6 bases from J, the junction kept 15 bases outside the gene matches. Germline lookup yields CDR1 ENHRY and CDR2 SYGVKD. The CDR3: CAIEQGARIPGEQYF. The DNA for the CDR3 is TGTGCCATCGAGCAGGGGGCTCGGATCCCTGGCGAGCAGTACTTC.

This chain uses TRBV6-2 or TRBV6-3 with TRBJ2-3; weak D call: TRBD2 (6 bases). CDR1 is MNHEY and CDR2 is SVGEGT in the germline V gene. This CDR3 region has 16 residues. Between the trimmed V and J ends, which lost 4 bases and 1 base, there was a span of 15 bases. The CDR3 nucleotides are TGTGCCAGCAGTTTCCTACTAGCCTATGGCACAGATACGCAGTATTTT. The encoded protein is CASSFLLAYGTDTQYF.

This chain connects TRBV19 to TRBJ2-5; 7 bases are a match to TRBD2. Germline CDR1 reads LNHDA; CDR2 reads SQIVND (reference sequence). The V segment lost 3 bases and the J segment 5 bases; nucleotides outside the gene matches: 6. The CDR3 sequence is 14 residues long. The CDR3 reads CASSIRTSHETQYF. The CDR3 DNA reads TGTGCCAGTAGTATCCGGACTAGTCACGAGACCCAGTACTTC. Together with reference TRBV19 and TRBJ2-5, the CDR3 gives the full variable domain: DGGITQSPKYLFRKEGQNVTLSCEQNLNHDAMYWYRQDPGQGLRLIYYSQIVNDFQKGDIAEGYSVSREKKESFPLTVTSAQKNPTAFYLCASSIRTSHETQYFGPGTRLLVL.

This clone was detected once. The chain joins TRBV28 to TRBJ2-5, with TRBD1 matching over 10 bases. Germline values: CDR1 MDHEN, CDR2 SYDVKM. The CDR3 is 14 residues long. V was pared by 3 bases and J by 6 bases, with 4 bases of the junction left unmatched. CDR3 sequence (DNA): TGTGCCAGCAGTTTGACAGGGGGCTTAAAGACCCAGTACTTC. Encoded protein: CASSLTGGLKTQYF.

V is TRBV6-1 and J is TRBJ1-2, with TRBD1 matching 7 bases. This CDR3 has 16 residues. The junction had 12 bases not matched to a gene; V was cut back by 4 bases and J by 4 bases. CDR1 is MNHNS and CDR2 is SASEGT in the germline V gene. The DNA for the CDR3 is TGTGCCAGCAGTGTAGCCGGACAGGTACCGATCTATGGCTACACCTTC. Encoded protein: CASSVAGQVPIYGYTF.